The text below deals with one T cell receptor beta chain. The protocol was immunoSEQ multiplex PCR, while the TCRdb copy is restricted to in-frame clones and leaves out a portion. The repertoire consists of more than 65,000 clones, with 95% to 97% occurring once and the leading ten covering around 0.3%. This entry is derived from a study of technical replicates of blood from a handful of donors. The source material was T cells isolated from PBMCs. The clonotype originates from a human donor in good health.

This CDR3 reads CASSPFPGGETGELFF. CDR3 in DNA: TGTGCCAGCAGCCCCTTTCCGGGAGGAGAAACCGGGGAGCTGTTTTTT. This chain uses TRBV9 with TRBJ2-2; TRBD2 aligns across 7 bases. Per the germline V gene, CDR1 is SGDLS and CDR2 is YYNGEE. The CDR3 length is 16 residues. After removal of 4 bases from V and 5 bases from J, the junction contained 11 bases not matched to a gene.